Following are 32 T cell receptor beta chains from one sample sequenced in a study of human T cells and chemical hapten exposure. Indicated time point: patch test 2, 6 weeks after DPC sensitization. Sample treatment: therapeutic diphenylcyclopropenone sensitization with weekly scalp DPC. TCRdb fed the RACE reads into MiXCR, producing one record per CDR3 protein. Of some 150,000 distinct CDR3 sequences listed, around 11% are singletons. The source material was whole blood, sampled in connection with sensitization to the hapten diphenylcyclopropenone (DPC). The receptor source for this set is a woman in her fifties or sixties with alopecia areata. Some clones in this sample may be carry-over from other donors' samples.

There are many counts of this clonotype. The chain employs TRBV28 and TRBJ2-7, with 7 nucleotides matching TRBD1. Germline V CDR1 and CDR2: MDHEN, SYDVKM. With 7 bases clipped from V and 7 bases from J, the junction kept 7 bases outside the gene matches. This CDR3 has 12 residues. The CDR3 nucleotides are TGTGCCAGCACCCACAGGGGCGGTGAGCAGTACTTC. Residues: CASTHRGGEQYF.

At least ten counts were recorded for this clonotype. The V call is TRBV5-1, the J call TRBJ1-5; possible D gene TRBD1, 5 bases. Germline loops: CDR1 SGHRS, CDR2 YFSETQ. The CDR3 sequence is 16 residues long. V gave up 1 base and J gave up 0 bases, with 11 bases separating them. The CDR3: CASSLWGIDSNQPQHF. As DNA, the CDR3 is TGCGCCAGCAGCTTGTGGGGGATCGATAGCAATCAGCCCCAGCATTTT.

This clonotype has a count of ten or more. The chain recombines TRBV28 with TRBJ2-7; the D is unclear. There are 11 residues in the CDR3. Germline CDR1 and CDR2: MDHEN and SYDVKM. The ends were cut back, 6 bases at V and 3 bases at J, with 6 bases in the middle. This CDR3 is CASSFLYEQYF. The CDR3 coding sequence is TGTGCCAGCAGCTTTCTCTACGAGCAGTACTTC.

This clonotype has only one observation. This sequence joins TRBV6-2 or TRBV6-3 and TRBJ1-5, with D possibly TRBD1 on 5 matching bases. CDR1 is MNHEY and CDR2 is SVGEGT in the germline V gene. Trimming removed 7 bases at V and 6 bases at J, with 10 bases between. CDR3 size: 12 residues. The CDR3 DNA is TGTGCCAGCACCGACGGGGGTCAGCCCCAGCATTTT. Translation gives CASTDGGQPQHF.

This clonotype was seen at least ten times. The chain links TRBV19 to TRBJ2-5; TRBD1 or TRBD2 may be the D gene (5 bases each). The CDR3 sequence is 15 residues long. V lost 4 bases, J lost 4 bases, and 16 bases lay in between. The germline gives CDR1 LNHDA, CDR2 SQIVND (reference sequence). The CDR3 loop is CASSTGRVGGETQYF. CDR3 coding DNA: TGTGCCAGTAGTACGGGGCGGGTTGGGGGAGAGACCCAGTACTTC.

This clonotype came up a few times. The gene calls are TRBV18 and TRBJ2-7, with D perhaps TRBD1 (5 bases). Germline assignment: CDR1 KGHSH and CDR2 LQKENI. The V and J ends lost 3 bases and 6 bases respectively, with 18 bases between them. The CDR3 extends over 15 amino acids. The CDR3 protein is CASSPRDSNISEQYF. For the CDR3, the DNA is TGTGCCAGCTCACCCCGCGACAGTAACATCAGCGAGCAGTACTTC.

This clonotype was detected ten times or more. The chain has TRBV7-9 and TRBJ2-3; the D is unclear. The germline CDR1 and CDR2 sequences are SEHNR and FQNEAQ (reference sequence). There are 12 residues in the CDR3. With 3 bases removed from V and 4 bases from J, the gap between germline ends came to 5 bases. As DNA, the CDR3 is TGTGCCAGCAGCTTGACCCCAGATACGCAGTATTTT. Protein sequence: CASSLTPDTQYF.

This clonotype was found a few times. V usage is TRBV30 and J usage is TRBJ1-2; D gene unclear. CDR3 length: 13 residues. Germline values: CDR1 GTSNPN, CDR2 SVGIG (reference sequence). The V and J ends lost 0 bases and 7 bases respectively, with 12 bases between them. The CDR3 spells CAWSVSAAGGYTF. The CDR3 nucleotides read TGTGCCTGGAGTGTATCGGCGGCGGGTGGCTACACCTTC.

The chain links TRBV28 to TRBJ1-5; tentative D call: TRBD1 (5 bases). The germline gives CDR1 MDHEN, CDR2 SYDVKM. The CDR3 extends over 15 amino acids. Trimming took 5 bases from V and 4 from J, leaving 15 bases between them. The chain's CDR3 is CASSPQGRGNQPQHF. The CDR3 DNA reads TGTGCCAGCAGTCCGCAGGGACGAGGGAATCAGCCCCAGCATTTT. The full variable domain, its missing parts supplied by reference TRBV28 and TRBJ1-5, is DVKVTQSSRYLVKRTGEKVFLECVQDMDHENMFWYRQDPGLGLRLIYFSYDVKMKEKGDIPEGYSVSREKKERFSLILESASTNQTSMYLCASSPQGRGNQPQHFGDGTRLSIL.

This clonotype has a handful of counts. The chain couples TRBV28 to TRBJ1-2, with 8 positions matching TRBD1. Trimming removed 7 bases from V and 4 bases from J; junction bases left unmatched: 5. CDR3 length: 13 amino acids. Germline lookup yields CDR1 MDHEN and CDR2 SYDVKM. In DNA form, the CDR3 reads TGTGCCAGCACCCAGGGGGCCTTCTATGGCTACACCTTC. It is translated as CASTQGAFYGYTF.

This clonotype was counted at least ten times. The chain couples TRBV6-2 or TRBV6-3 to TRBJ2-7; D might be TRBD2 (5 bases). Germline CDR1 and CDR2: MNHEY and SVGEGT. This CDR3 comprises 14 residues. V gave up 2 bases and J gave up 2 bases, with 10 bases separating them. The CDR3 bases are TGTGCCAGCAGTTACGGGAGACCCCCCTACGAGCAGTACTTC. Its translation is CASSYGRPPYEQYF.

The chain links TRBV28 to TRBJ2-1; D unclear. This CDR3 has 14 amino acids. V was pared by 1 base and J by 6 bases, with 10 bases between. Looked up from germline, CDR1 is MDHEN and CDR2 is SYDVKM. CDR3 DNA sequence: TGTGCCAGCAGTTTATTGCACAATTTCAATGAGCAGTTCTTC. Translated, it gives CASSLLHNFNEQFF.

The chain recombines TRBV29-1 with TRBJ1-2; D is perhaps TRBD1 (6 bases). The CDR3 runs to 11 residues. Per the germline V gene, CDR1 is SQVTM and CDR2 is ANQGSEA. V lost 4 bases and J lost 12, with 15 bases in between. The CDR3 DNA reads TGCAGCGTTGGTACAGGGTTAATCCACACCTTC. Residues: CSVGTGLIHTF.

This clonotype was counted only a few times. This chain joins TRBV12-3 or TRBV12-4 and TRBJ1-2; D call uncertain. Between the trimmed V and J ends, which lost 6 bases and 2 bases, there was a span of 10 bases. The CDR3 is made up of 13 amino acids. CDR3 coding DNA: TGTGCCAGCAGCCGGACCGAGAACTATGGCTACACCTTC. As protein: CASSRTENYGYTF.

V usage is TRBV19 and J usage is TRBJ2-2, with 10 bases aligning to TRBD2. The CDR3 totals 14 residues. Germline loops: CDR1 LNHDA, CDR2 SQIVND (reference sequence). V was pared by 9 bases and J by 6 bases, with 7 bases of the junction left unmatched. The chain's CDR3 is CASRVAGGSGELFF. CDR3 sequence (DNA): TGTGCCAGCAGGGTAGCGGGAGGATCCGGGGAGCTGTTTTTT.

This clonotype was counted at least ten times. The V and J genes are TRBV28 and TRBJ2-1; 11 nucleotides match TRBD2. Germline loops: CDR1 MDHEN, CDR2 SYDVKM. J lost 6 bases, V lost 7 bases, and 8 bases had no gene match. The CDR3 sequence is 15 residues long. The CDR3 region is CASTLGGTSGNEQFF. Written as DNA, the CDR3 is TGTGCCAGCACCCTAGGTGGGACTAGCGGCAATGAGCAGTTCTTC.

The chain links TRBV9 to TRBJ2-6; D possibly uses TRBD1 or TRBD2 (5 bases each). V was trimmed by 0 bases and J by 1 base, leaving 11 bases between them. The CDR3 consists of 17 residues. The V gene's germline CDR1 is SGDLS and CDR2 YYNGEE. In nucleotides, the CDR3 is TGTGCCAGCAGCGTAGGAGGGGAACTATCTGGGGCCAACGTCCTGACTTTC. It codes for CASSVGGELSGANVLTF.

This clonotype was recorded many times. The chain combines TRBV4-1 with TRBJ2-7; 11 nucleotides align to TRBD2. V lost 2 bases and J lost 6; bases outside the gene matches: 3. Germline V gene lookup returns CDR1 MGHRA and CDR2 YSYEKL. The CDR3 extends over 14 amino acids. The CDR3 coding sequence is TGCGCCAGCAGCCAACTACTAGCGGGAGCCGAGCAGTACTTC. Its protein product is CASSQLLAGAEQYF.

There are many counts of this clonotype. The CDR3: CASTPGGQGRTYEQYF. CDR3 DNA sequence: TGTGCCAGCACCCCAGGGGGGCAGGGGAGGACCTACGAGCAGTACTTC. V and J are TRBV28 and TRBJ2-7, with D tentatively TRBD1 (7 bases). The germline V and J ends were trimmed by 7 bases and 2 bases, with 21 bases remaining between them. The CDR3 is made up of 16 amino acids. Germline CDR1 is MDHEN and CDR2 is SYDVKM.

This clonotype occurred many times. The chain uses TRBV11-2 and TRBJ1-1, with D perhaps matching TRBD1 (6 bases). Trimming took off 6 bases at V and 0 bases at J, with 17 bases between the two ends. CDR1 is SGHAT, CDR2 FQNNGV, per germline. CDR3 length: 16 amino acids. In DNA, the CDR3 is TGTGCCAGCAGAAGGAACAGGGTCCCACTGAACACTGAAGCTTTCTTT. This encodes CASRRNRVPLNTEAFF.

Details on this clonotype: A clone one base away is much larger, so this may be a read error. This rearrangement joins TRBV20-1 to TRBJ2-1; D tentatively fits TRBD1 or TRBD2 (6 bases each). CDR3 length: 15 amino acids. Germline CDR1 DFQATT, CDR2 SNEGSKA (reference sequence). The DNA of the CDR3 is TGCAGTGCTAGGGGCAGGGGCGGGATGGGCAATGAGCACTTCTTC. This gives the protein CSARGRGGMGNEHFF.

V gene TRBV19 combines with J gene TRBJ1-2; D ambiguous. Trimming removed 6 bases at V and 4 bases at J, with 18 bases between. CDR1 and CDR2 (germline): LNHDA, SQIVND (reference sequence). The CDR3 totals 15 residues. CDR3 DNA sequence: TGTGCCAGTAGCTCCCCGGCGGGTCCCGGCTATGGCTACACCTTC. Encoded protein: CASSSPAGPGYGYTF.

CDR3: CATKGVKASGNEQFF. CDR3 bases: TGTGCCACCAAAGGAGTGAAGGCCTCCGGCAATGAGCAGTTCTTC. J is TRBJ2-1 and V is TRBV24-1; no reliable D call. Germline CDR1 is KGHDR and CDR2 is SFDVKD. The length of the CDR3 is 15 residues. V lost 8 bases, J lost 6 bases, and 19 bases lay in between.

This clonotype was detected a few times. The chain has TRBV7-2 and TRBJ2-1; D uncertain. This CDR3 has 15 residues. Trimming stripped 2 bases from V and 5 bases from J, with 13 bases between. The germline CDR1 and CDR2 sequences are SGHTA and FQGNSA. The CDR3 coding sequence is TGTGCCAGCAGCTTAAGTGGACCGTTAAACAATGAGCAGTTCTTC. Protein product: CASSLSGPLNNEQFF.

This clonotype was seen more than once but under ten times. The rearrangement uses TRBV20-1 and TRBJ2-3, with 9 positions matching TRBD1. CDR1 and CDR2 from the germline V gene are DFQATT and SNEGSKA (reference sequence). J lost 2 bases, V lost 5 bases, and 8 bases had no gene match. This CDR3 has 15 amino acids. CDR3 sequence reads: CSAPPWDRDTDTQYF. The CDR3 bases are TGCAGTGCTCCCCCGTGGGACAGGGACACAGATACGCAGTATTTT.

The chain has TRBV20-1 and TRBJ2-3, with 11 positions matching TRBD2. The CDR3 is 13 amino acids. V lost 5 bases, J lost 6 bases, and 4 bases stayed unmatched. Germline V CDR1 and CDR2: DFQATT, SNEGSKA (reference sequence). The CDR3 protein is CSALLAGVDTQYF. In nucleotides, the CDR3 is TGCAGTGCTTTACTAGCGGGAGTTGATACGCAGTATTTT.

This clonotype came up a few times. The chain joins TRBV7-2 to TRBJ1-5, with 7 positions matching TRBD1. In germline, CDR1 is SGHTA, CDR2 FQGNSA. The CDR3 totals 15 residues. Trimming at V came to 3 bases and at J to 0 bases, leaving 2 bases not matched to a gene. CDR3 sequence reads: CASSLGQNSNQPQHF. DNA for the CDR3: TGTGCCAGCAGCTTGGGACAGAATAGCAATCAGCCCCAGCATTTT.

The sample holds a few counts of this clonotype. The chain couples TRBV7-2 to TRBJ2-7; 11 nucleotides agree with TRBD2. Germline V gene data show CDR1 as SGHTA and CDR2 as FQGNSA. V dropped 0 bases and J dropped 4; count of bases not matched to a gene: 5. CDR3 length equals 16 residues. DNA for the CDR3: TGTGCCAGCAGCTTAGCCCTAGCGGGAGGTCAGTACGAGCAGTACTTC. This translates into CASSLALAGGQYEQYF.

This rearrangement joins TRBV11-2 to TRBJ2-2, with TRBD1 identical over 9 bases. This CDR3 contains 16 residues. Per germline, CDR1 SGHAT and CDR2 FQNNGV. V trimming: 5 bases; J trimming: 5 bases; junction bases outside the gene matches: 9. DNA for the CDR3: TGTGCCAGCAGCCCGAGCGACAGGGGGATAACCGGGGAGCTGTTTTTT. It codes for CASSPSDRGITGELFF.

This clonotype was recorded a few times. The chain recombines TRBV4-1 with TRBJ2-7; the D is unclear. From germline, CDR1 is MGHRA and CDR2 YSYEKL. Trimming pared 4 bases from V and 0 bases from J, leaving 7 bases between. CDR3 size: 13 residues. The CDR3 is CASSLSRSYEQYF. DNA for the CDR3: TGCGCCAGCAGCCTGTCTCGCTCCTACGAGCAGTACTTC.

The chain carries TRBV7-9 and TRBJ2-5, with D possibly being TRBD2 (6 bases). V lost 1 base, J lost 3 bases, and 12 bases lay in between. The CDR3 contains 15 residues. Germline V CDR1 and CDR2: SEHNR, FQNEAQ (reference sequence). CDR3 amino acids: CASSLGRGMEETQYF. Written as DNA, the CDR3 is TGTGCCAGCAGCTTAGGGAGGGGAATGGAAGAGACCCAGTACTTC.

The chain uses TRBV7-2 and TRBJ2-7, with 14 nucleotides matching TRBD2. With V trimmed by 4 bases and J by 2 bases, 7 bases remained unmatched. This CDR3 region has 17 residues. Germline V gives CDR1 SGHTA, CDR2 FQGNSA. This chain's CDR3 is CASSYSGTSGGAYEQYF. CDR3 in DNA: TGTGCCAGCAGCTACTCCGGGACTAGCGGGGGAGCCTACGAGCAGTACTTC. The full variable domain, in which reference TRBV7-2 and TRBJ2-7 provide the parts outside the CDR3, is GAGVSQSPSNKVTEKGKDVELRCDPISGHTALYWYRQSLGQGLEFLIYFQGNSAPDKSGLPSDRFSAERTGGSVSTLTIQRTQQEDSAVYLCASSYSGTSGGAYEQYFGPGTRLTVT.